This entry is about one T cell receptor beta chain. Per the germline V gene, CDR1 is MNHEY and CDR2 is SVGAGI. The V and J ends lost 2 bases and 2 bases respectively, with 13 bases between them. This CDR3 is built from 15 residues. The data derive from a study of blood T cell repertoires in COVID-19. Method: immunoSEQ multiplex PCR; TCRdb's copy keeps in-frame clones and lacks some. The repertoire holds some 240,000 clones, with 80% to 90% as singletons. The V and J genes are TRBV6-5 and TRBJ2-7; D might be TRBD2 (6 bases). This receptor was identified in a woman between 70 and 85 years old with COVID-19, enrolled during active disease. The specimen sequenced was peripheral blood. CDR3 nucleotide sequence: TGTGCCAGCAGTTACGGGCGGTCGGGAGCCTACGAGCAGTACTTC. It is translated as CASSYGRSGAYEQYF.